This T cell receptor beta chain stems from a study of cytomegalovirus exposure and HLA in healthy donors. Overall study: Early released data had tens of millions of unique TCRs, all coming from HLA-typed donors. Study results and caveats: The study carried out a later analysis of TCR beta sequences. It associated 15,000 to 20,000 of them with specific HLA alleles at a false discovery rate of 0.05. Productive rates of about 87% or about 30% were seen for most TCR beta V segments in an earlier analysis.

Points on this clone: Its antigen is not identified.

In the PCR, 60 Vbeta and 13 Jbeta primers were used. Generated by immunoSEQ multiplex PCR, the TCRdb table keeps only in-frame clones and is missing some. Among 100,000 to 150,000 clones listed, over 65% were seen once. V trimming: 6 bases; J trimming: 2 bases; junction bases outside the gene matches: 4. From germline, CDR1 is MDHEN and CDR2 SYDVKM. The CDR3 has 13 residues. This chain connects TRBV28 to TRBJ2-7, with TRBD1 matching 7 bases. The sequenced sample was PBMCs. The TCR was taken from a woman between 40 and 50 years old in good health and CMV-seronegative. CDR3 region: CASRWTGTYEQYF. CDR3 nucleotide sequence: TGTGCCAGCAGGTGGACAGGAACCTACGAGCAGTACTTC. The full variable domain, with the rest looked up from reference TRBV28 and TRBJ2-7, is DVKVTQSSRYLVKRTGEKVFLECVQDMDHENMFWYRQDPGLGLRLIYFSYDVKMKEKGDIPEGYSVSREKKERFSLILESASTNQTSMYLCASRWTGTYEQYFGPGTRLTVT.